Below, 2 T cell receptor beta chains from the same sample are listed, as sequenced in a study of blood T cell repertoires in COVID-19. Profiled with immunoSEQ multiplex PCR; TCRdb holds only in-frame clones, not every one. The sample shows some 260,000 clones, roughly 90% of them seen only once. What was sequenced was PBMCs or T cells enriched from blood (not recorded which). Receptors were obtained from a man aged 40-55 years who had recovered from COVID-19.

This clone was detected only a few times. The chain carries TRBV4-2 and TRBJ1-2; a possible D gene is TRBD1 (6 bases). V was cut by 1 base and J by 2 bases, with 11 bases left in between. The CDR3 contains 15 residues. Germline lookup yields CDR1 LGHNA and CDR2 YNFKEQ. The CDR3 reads CASSQGRGGNYGYTF. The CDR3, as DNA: TGTGCCAGCAGCCAAGGTCGGGGGGGCAACTATGGCTACACCTTC.

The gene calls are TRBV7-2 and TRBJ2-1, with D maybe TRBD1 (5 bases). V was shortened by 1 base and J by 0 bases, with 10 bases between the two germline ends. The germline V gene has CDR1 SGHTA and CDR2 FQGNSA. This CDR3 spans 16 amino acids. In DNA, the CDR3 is TGTGCCAGCAGCTTAGACAGGTTCAGCTCCTACAATGAGCAGTTCTTC. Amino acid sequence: CASSLDRFSSYNEQFF.